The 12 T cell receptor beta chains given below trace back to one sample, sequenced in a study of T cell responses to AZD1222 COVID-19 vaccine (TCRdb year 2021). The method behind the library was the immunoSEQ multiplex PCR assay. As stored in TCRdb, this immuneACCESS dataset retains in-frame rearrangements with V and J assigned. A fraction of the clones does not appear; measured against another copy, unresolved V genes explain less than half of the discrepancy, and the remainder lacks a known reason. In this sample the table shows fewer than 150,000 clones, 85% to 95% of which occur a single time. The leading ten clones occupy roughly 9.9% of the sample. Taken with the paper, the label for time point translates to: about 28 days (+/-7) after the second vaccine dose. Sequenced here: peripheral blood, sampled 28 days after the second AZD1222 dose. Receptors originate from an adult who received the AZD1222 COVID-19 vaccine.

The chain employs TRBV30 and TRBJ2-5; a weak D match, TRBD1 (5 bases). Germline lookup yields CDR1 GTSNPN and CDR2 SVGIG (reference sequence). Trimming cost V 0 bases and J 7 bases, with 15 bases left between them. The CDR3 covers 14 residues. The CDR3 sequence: CAWSVGAVDRTQYF. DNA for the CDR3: TGTGCCTGGAGTGTTGGGGCCGTTGACCGGACCCAGTACTTC.

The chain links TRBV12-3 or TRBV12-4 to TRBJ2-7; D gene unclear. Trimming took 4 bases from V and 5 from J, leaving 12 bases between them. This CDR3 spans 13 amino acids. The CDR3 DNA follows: TGTGCCAGCAGTTATGGACGACTTAACGAGCAGTACTTC. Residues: CASSYGRLNEQYF.

This CDR3 reads CASSMAGGTEAFF. Here the CDR3 DNA reads TGTGCCAGTAGTATGGCGGGCGGGACTGAAGCTTTCTTT. This chain joins TRBV19 and TRBJ1-1; D call uncertain. The V gene's germline CDR1 is LNHDA and CDR2 SQIVND (reference sequence). Trimming cost V 3 bases and J 5 bases, with 10 bases left between them. CDR3 length equals 13 residues.

The CDR3 loop is CASSSTGTDYGYTF. DNA of the CDR3: TGTGCCAGTAGTTCAACCGGGACAGATTATGGCTACACCTTC. The chain links TRBV19 to TRBJ1-2, with 7 bases that match TRBD1. The CDR3 is 14 residues long. V was clipped by 5 bases and J by 5 bases; unmatched bases: 8. Per germline, CDR1 LNHDA and CDR2 SQIVND (reference sequence).

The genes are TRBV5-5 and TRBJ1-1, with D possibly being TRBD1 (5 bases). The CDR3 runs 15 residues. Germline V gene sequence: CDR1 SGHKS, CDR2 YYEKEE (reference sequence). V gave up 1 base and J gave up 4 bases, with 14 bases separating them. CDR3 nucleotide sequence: TGTGCCAGCAGCTTGATGGGTGGAGGGGCCACTGAAGCTTTCTTT. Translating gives CASSLMGGGATEAFF.

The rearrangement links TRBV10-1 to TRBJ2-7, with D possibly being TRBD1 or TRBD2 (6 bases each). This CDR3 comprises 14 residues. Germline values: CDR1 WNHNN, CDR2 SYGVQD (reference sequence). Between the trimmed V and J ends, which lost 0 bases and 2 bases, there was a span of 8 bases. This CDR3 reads CASSESGGTYEQYF. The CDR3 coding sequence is TGCGCCAGCAGTGAGTCAGGGGGGACCTACGAGCAGTACTTC.

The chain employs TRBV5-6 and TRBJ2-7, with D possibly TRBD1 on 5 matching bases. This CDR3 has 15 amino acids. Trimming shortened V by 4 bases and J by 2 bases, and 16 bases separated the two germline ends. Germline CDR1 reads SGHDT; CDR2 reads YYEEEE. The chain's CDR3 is CASSRQNKETYEQYV. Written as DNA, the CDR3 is TGTGCCAGCAGCCGACAGAACAAGGAAACCTACGAGCAGTACGTC.

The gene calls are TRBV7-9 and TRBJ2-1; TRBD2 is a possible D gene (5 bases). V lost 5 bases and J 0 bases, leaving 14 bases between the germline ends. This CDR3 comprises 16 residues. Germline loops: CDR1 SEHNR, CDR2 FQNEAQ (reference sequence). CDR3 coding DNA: TGTGCCAGCAGCCCAGGACTGGCAAGCTCCTACAATGAGCAGTTCTTC. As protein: CASSPGLASSYNEQFF.

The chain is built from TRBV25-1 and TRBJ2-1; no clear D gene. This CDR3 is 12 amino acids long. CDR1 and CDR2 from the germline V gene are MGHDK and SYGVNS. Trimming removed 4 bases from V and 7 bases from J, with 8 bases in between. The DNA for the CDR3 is TGTGCCAGCAGTGTAGCCGGGAATGAGCAGTTCTTC. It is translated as CASSVAGNEQFF. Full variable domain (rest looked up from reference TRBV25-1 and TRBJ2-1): EADIYQTPRYLVIGTGKKITLECSQTMGHDKMYWYQQDPGMELHLIHYSYGVNSTEKGDLSSESTVSRIRTEHFPLTLESARPSHTSQYLCASSVAGNEQFFGPGTRLTVL.

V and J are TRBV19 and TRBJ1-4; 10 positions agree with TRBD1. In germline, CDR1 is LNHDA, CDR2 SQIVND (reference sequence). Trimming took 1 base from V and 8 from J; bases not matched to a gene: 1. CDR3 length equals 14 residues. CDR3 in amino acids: CASSIGQGAEKLFF. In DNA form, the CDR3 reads TGTGCCAGTAGTATAGGACAGGGGGCCGAAAAACTGTTTTTT.

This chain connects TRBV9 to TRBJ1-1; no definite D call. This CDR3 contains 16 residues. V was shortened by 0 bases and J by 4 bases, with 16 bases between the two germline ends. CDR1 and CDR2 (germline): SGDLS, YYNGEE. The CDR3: CASSVVATSPTTEAFF. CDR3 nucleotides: TGTGCCAGCAGCGTAGTGGCCACCTCCCCAACCACTGAAGCTTTCTTT. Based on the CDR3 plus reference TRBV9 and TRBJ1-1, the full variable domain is DSGVTQTPKHLITATGQRVTLRCSPRSGDLSVYWYQQSLDQGLQFLIQYYNGEERAKGNILERFSAQQFPDLHSELNLSSLELGDSALYFCASSVVATSPTTEAFFGQGTRLTVV.

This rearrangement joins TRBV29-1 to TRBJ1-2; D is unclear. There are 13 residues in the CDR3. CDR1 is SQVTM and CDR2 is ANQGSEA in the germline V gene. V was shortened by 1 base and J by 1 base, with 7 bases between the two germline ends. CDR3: CSVEGVLNYGYTF. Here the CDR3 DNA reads TGCAGCGTTGAAGGGGTGCTTAACTATGGCTACACCTTC.